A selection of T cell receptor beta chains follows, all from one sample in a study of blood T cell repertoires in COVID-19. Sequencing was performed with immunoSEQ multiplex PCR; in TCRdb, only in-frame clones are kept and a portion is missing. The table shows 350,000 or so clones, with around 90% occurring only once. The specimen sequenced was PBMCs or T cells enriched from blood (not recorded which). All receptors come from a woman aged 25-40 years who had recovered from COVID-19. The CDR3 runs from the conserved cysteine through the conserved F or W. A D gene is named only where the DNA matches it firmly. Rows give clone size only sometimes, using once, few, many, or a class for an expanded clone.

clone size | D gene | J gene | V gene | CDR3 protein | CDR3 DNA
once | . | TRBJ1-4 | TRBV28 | CASSLTSVEKLFF | TGTGCCAGCAGTCTAACGTCGGTCGAAAAACTGTTTTTT
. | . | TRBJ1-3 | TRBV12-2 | CASRSGQGSSSGNTIYF | TGTGCAAGTCGCTCCGGACAGGGTTCGAGCTCTGGAAACACCATATATTTT
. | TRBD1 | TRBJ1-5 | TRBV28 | CASSRLTGEPNEPQHF | TGTGCCAGCAGTCGACTAACAGGGGAGCCAAATGAACCCCAGCATTTT
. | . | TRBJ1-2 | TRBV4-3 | CASSQERGVYGYTF | TGCGCCAGCAGCCAAGAAAGGGGCGTCTATGGCTACACCTTC
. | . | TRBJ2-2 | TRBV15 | CATSPRRDTGELFF | TGTGCCACCAGCCCGCGACGGGACACCGGGGAGCTGTTTTTT
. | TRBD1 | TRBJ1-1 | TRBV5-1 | CASSLLTGASTEAFF | TGCGCCAGCAGCTTACTGACAGGGGCCAGCACTGAAGCTTTCTTT
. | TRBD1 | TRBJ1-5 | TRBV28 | CASSVPGQGFGQPQHF | TGTGCCAGCAGTGTCCCGGGACAGGGATTTGGTCAGCCCCAGCATTTT
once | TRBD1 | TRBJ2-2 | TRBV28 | CASSTPGGPGELFF | TGTGCCAGCAGTACCCCAGGGGGCCCCGGGGAGCTGTTTTTT
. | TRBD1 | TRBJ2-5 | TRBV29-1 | CSVEDLLTGVAETQYF | TGCAGCGTTGAAGATCTGTTGACAGGGGTTGCAGAGACCCAGTACTTC
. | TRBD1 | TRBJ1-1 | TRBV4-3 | CASSQDWPGGTEAFF | TGCGCCAGCAGCCAAGATTGGCCAGGGGGAACTGAAGCTTTCTTT
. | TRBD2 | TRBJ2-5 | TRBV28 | CASSWTSGGAVAAQYF | TGTGCCAGCAGTTGGACTAGCGGGGGGGCCGTGGCGGCCCAGTACTTC
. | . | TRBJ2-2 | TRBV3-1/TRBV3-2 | CASSQNLHGTNTGELFF | TGTGCCAGCAGCCAGAACCTCCACGGGACAAACACCGGGGAGCTGTTTTTT
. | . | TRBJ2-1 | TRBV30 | CAWSLGGGRQFF | TGTGCCTGGAGCTTAGGGGGGGGAAGGCAGTTCTTC
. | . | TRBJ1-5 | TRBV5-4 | CASSLSGNQPQHF | TGTGCCAGCAGCTTATCAGGGAATCAGCCCCAGCATTTT
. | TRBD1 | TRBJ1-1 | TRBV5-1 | CASSPGTGGITEAFF | TGCGCCAGCAGCCCAGGGACAGGGGGCATCACTGAAGCTTTCTTT
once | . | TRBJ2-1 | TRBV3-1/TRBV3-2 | CASSPRLEFYDEQFF | TGTGCCAGCAGCCCCAGACTAGAGTTTTACGATGAGCAGTTCTTC
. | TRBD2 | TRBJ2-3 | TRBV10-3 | CAMGLAGVGDTQYF | TGTGCCATGGGACTAGCGGGAGTCGGGGATACGCAGTATTTT
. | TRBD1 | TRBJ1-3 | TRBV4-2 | CASSQDRVETGNTIYF | TGTGCCAGCAGCCAGGACAGGGTAGAGACGGGAAACACCATATATTTT
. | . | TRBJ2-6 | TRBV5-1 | CASSLEGYSGANVLTF | TGCGCCAGCAGCTTGGAGGGGTACTCTGGGGCCAACGTCCTGACTTTC
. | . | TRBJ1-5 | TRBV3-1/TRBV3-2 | CASSQAGSNQPQHF | TGTGCCAGCAGCCAGGCGGGCAGCAATCAGCCCCAGCATTTT
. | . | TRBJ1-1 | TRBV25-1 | CASTRTRNTEAFF | TGTGCCAGCACCCGGACACGGAACACTGAAGCTTTCTTT
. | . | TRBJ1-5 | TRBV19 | CASRHGGQPQHF | TGTGCCAGTAGACACGGGGGTCAGCCCCAGCATTTT
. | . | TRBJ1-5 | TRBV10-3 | CAISESDSINQPQHF | TGTGCCATCAGTGAGTCGGACAGTATTAATCAGCCCCAGCATTTT
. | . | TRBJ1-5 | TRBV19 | CATGWQPQHF | TGTGCCACGGGTTGGCAGCCCCAGCATTTT
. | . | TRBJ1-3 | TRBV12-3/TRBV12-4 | CASTLGNTIYF | TGTGCCAGCACCCTCGGAAACACCATATATTTT
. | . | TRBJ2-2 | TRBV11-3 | CASSLVNTGELFF | TGTGCCAGCAGCTTAGTCAATACAGGGGAGCTGTTTTTT
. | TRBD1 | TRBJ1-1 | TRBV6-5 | CASSSRGQVGNTEAFF | TGTGCCAGCAGTTCCCGTGGACAGGTCGGAAACACTGAAGCTTTCTTT
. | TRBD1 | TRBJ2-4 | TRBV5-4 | CASSLTGTELNIQYF | TGTGCCAGCAGCTTGACCGGGACAGAATTAAACATTCAGTACTTC
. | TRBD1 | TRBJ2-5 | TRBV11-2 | CASSQTGGIETQYF | TGTGCCAGCAGCCAGACAGGGGGCATCGAGACCCAGTACTTC
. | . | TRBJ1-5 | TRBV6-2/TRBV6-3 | CASSYDQAGAGQPQHF | TGTGCCAGCAGTTACGACCAGGCGGGCGCGGGTCAGCCCCAGCATTTT
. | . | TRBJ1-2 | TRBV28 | CASRLPRDGYTF | TGTGCCAGCAGACTCCCGAGGGATGGCTACACCTTC
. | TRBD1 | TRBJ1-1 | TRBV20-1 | CSAPTGGVRFF | TGCAGTGCTCCGACAGGGGGCGTACGTTTCTTT
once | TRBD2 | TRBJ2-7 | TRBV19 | CASSLRTSGRAYEQYF | TGTGCCAGTAGTCTCCGGACTAGCGGGAGGGCCTACGAGCAGTACTTC
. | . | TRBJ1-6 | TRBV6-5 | CASSTQTSGSPLHF | TGTGCCAGCAGTACACAAACTTCAGGCTCACCCCTCCACTTT
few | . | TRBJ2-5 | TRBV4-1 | CASSQDLRGWTQYF | TGCGCCAGCAGCCAAGACCTACGGGGGTGGACCCAGTACTTC
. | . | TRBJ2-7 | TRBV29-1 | CSVDVAIDEQYF | TGCAGCGTTGACGTTGCGATAGACGAGCAGTACTTC
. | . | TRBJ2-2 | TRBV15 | CATSRATSGITGELFF | TGTGCCACCAGCAGAGCGACTTCGGGGATAACCGGGGAGCTGTTTTTT
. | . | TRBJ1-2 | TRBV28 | CASSDNNYGYTF | TGTGCCAGCAGTGACAATAACTATGGCTACACCTTC
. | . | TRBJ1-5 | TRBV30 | CAWSADRNQPQHF | TGTGCCTGGAGTGCCGACAGGAATCAGCCCCAGCATTTT
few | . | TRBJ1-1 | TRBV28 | CASRSENTEAFF | TGTGCCAGCCGCTCAGAGAACACTGAAGCTTTCTTT
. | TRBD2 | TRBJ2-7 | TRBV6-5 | CASSRTSGPYEQYF | TGTGCCAGCAGCAGGACTAGCGGACCTTACGAGCAGTACTTC
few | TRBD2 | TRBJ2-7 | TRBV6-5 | CATNLRGENEQYF | TGTGCCACCAACCTACGGGGGGAGAACGAGCAGTACTTC
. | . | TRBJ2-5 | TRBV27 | CASSYRYQETQYF | TGTGCCAGCAGTTACAGATACCAAGAGACCCAGTACTTC